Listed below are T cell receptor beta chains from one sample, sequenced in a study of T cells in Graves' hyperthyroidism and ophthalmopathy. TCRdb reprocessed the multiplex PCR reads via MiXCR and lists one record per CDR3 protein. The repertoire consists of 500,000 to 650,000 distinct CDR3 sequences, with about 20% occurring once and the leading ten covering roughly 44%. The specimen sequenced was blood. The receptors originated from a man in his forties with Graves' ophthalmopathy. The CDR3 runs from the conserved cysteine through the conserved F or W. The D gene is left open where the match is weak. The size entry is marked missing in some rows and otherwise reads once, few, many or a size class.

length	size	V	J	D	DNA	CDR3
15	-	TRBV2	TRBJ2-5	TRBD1	TGTGCCAGCAGCCAAGACAGGGTAGAAACAGAGACCCAGTACTTC	CASSQDRVETETQYF
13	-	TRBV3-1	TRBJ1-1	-	TGTGCCAGCCTCTTGAGGGGCAACACTGAAGCTTTCTTT	CASLLRGNTEAFF
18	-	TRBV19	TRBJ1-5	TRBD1	TGTGCCAGTAGTCCCCGGACAGGGGGCGGGTATAGCAATCAGCCCCAGCATTTT	CASSPRTGGGYSNQPQHF
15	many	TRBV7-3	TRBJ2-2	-	TGTGCCAGCAGCCCAACGCCCCCGGGGACCGGGGAGCTGTTTTTT	CASSPTPPGTGELFF
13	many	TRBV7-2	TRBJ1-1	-	TGTGCCAGCAGCTTAGACAGGGAAACTGAAGCTTTCTTT	CASSLDRETEAFF
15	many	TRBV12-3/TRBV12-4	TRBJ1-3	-	TGTGCCAGCAGCCCGACAGCTCCTTACGGAAACACCATATATTTT	CASSPTAPYGNTIYF
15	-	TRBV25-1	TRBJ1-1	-	TGTGCCAGCAGTGAAGATAACAGATGGAACACTGAAGCTTTCTTT	CASSEDNRWNTEAFF
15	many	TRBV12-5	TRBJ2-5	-	TGTGCTAGTGGTTTGGGAGTATCGGGGCAAGAGACCCAGTACTTC	CASGLGVSGQETQYF
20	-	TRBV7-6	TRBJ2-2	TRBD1	TGTGCCAGCAGCTTAGCTCGGACAGGGAGGATTAAGCGGATGACCGGGGAGCTGTTTTTT	CASSLARTGRIKRMTGELFF
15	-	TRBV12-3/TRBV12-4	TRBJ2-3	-	TGTGCCAGCAGTTTAAGTCACCCCGGCACAGATACGCAGTATTTT	CASSLSHPGTDTQYF
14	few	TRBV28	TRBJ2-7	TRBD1	TGTGCCAGCAGTTTGGACAGGGTAATCCACGAGCAGTACTTC	CASSLDRVIHEQYF
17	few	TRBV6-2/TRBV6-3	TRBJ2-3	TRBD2	TGTGCCAGCAGATTTACTAGCGGGGGACCTAGCACAGATACGCAGTATTTT	CASRFTSGGPSTDTQYF
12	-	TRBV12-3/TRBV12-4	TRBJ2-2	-	TGTGCCAGCAGCTCGACCCTCGGGGAGCTGTTTTTT	CASSSTLGELFF
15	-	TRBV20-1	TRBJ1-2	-	TGCAGTGCTTACCGCCCGGGGGGCGCCGGCTATGGCTACACCTTC	CSAYRPGGAGYGYTF
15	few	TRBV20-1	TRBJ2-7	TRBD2	TGCAGTGCTAGGCCCACCCTAGCGGGGGCCTACGAGCAGTACTTC	CSARPTLAGAYEQYF
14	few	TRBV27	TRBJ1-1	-	TGTGCCAGCAGTTTGGGAGGGGGGATCCCTGAAGCTTTCTTT	CASSLGGGIPEAFF
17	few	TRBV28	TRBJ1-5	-	TGTGCCAGCAGTTTTAGGGGAGCCCAGGGTAATAATCAGCCCCAGCATTTT	CASSFRGAQGNNQPQHF
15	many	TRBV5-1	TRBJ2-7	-	TGCGCCAGCAGCTTGCGTCCGGACGGAACCTACGAGCAGTACTTC	CASSLRPDGTYEQYF
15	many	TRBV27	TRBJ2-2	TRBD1	TGTGCCAGCAGTGCCAACAGGGGTAGGAACGGGGAGCTGTTTTTT	CASSANRGRNGELFF
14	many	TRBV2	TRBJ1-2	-	TGTGCCAGCAGTGAAGCATGGACGGCCTATGGCTACACCTTC	CASSEAWTAYGYTF
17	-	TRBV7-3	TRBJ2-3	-	TGTGCCAGCAGCCCCAGGATGAGCGGGGACAACACAGATACGCAGTATTTT	CASSPRMSGDNTDTQYF
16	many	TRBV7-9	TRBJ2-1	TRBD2	TGTGCCAGCAGGGGGACTAGCGGGAATAACTACAATGAGCAGTTCTTC	CASRGTSGNNYNEQFF
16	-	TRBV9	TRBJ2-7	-	TGTGCCAGCAGCCCCCAAGGGCTACCCGGCGGGTACGAGCAGTACTTC	CASSPQGLPGGYEQYF
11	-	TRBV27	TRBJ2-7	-	TGTGCCAGTTGGGGTATATACGAGCAGTACTTC	CASWGIYEQYF
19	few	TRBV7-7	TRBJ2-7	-	TGTGCTAGCAGCTTCAACGGGCAGGGGACGTTCTTAAGCTCCTACGAGCAGTACTTC	CASSFNGQGTFLSSYEQYF
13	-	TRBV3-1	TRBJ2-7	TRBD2	TGTGCCAGCAGCCCGACTAGCGGGATAGAGCAGTACTTC	CASSPTSGIEQYF
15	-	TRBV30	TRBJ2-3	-	TGTGCCTGGAGCCCTCGAAAGGGGACCACAGATACGCAGTATTTT	CAWSPRKGTTDTQYF
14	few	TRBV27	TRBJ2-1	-	TGTGCCAGCAGTTTGGTAGCGGCCTACAATGAGCAGTTCTTC	CASSLVAAYNEQFF
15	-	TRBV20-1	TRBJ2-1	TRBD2	TGCAGTGCGAGCCCGACTAGCGGGAGGGCCAGTGAGCAGTTCTTC	CSASPTSGRASEQFF
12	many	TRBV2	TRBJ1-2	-	TGTGCCAGCAGTGAGAGAGACTATGGCTACACCTTC	CASSERDYGYTF
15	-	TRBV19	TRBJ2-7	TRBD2	TGTGCCAGTAGTATACGAGCGGGAGGGTCGTGGGAGCAGTACTTC	CASSIRAGGSWEQYF
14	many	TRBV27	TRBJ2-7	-	TGTGCCAGCAGTTCGGGACCGCGGAGCTACGAGCAGTACTTC	CASSSGPRSYEQYF
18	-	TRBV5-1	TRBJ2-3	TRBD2	TGCGCCAGCAGCCAAGGACTAGCGGGGGGGCCTCCCACAGATACGCAGTATTTT	CASSQGLAGGPPTDTQYF
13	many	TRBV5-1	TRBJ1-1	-	TGCGCCAGCAGCTTGGCCGAGGGTCTTGAAGCTTTCTTT	CASSLAEGLEAFF
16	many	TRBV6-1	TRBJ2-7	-	TGTGCCAGCAGTGTTCAGCCCGGGACATTCGCCTACGAGCAGTACTTC	CASSVQPGTFAYEQYF
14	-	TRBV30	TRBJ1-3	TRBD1	TGTGCCTGGAGAGGGACAGGGCCCTGGAACACCATATATTTT	CAWRGTGPWNTIYF
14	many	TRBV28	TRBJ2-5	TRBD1	TGTGCCAGCAGGGGTAGGACAGGGCAAGAGACCCAGTACTTC	CASRGRTGQETQYF
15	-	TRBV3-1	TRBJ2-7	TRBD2	TGTGCCAGCAGCGAACCGGGGGGGTCCTCCTACGAGCAGTACTTC	CASSEPGGSSYEQYF
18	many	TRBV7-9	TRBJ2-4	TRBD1	TGTGCCAGCAGCTCAGGGAGGAACAGGGGGATAACCAAAAACATTCAGTACTTC	CASSSGRNRGITKNIQYF
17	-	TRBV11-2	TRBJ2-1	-	TGTGCCAGCAGCTTGAGGAGGGGGCTTCCGCCCTACAATGAGCAGTTCTTC	CASSLRRGLPPYNEQFF
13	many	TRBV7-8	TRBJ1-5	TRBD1	TGTGCCAGCAGCCCTGACAGGGGGCAGCCCCAGCATTTT	CASSPDRGQPQHF
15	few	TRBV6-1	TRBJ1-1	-	TGTGCCAGCAGGAACCGAGGGGGAGGGGGGACTGAAGCTTTCTTT	CASRNRGGGGTEAFF
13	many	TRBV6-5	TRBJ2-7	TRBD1	TGTGCCAGCAGGAGACAGGGGGTCCACGAGCAGTACTTC	CASRRQGVHEQYF
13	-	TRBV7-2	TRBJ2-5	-	TGTGCCAGCAGCAGGGCAGGTTGGGAGACCCAGTACTTC	CASSRAGWETQYF
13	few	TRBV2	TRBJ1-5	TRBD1	TGTGCCAGCAGGGGGACAGGCCATCAGCCCCAGCATTTT	CASRGTGHQPQHF
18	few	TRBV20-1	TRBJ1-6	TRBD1	TGCAGTGCTAGAGGTCCCTTCGAGCTGCAGGGGGGCAATTCACCCCTCCACTTT	CSARGPFELQGGNSPLHF
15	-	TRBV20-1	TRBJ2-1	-	TGCAGTGCTAGAGACCTCTACGACATCTCGAGTGAGCAGTTCTTC	CSARDLYDISSEQFF
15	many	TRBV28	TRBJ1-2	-	TGTGCCAGCATCGAACACGGGGGGGTGCACTATGGCTACACCTTC	CASIEHGGVHYGYTF
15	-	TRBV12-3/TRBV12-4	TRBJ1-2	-	TGTGCCAGCAGCTGGGGGGGCCCTGTTAACTATGGCTACACCTTC	CASSWGGPVNYGYTF